This T cell receptor beta chain was identified during a study of T cells in Graves' hyperthyroidism and ophthalmopathy. Study as a whole: Peripheral blood draws took place at initial diagnosis, ahead of any treatment.

Points from the study as a whole: Peripheral blood also featured most of the thyroid clonotypes expanded above 0.001.

A note on this clonotype: The antigen is undetermined.

The trim removed 5 bases at V and 0 bases at J, leaving 4 bases unmatched. This CDR3 spans 15 amino acids. Per the germline V gene, CDR1 is SEHNR and CDR2 is FQNEAQ (reference sequence). Amplification yielded TCR beta CDR3 regions, with RNA transcripts as the source. The TCR CDR3 first-round RT-PCR relied on the HTBI primer set. MiXCR, applied by TCRdb to the multiplex PCR reads, yields one record per CDR3 protein. The sample consists of about 530,000 distinct CDR3 sequences, about 15% of them appearing once. Those patients with uncontrolled infection, other autoimmune disease, pregnancy or lactation were excluded.

The chain couples TRBV7-9 to TRBJ2-1; 7 bases are shared with TRBD2. What was sequenced was blood. This sequence was found in a woman younger than 35 with Graves' ophthalmopathy. The CDR3 DNA reads as TGTGCCAGCAGCGCCTCTAGCGGCTCCTACAATGAGCAGTTCTTC. This codes for CASSASSGSYNEQFF.